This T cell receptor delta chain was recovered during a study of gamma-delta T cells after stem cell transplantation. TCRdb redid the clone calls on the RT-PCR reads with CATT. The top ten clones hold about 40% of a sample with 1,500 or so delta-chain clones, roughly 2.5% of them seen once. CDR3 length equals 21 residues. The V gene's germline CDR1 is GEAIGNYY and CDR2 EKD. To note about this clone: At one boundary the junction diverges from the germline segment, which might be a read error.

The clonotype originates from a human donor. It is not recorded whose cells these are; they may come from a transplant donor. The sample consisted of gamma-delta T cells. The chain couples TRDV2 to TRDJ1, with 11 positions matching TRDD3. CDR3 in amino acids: CACDPMGDTGTALLYTDKHIF. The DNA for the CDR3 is TGTGCCTGTGACCCTATGGGGGATACGGGGACGGCCTTACTGTACACCGATAAACACATCTTT.